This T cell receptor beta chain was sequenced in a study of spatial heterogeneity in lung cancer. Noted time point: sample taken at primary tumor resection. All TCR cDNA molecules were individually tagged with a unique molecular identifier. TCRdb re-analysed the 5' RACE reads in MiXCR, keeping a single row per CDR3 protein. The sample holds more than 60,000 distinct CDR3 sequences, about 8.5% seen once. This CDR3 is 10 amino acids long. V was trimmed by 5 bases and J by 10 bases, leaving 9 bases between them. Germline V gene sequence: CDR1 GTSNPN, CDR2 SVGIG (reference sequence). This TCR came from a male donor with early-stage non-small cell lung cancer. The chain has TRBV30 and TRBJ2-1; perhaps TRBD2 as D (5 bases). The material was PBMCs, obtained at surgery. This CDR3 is CAWGLLEQFF. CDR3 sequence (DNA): TGTGCCTGGGGACTGCTGGAGCAGTTCTTC.